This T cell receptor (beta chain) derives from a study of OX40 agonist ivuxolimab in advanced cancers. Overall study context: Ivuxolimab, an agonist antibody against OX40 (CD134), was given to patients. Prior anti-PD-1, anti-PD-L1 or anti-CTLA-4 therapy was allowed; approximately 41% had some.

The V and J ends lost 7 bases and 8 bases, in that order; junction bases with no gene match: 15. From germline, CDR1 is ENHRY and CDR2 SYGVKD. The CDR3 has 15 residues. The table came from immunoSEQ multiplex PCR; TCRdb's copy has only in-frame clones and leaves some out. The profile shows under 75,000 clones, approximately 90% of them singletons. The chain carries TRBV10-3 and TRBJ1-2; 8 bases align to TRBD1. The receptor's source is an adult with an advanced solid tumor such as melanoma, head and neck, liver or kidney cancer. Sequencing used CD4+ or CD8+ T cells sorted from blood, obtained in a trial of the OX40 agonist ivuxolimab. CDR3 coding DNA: TGTGCCATCAATGGAGGACAGGGCCGGGTACTGGGCTACACCTTC. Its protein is CAINGGQGRVLGYTF.